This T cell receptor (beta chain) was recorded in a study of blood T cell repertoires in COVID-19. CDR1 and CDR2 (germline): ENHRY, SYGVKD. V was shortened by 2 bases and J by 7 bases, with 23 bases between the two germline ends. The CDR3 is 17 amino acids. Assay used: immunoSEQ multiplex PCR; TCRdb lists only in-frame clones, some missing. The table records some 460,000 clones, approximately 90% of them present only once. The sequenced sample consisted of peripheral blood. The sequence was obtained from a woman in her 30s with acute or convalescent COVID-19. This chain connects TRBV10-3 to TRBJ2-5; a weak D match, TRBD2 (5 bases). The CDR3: CAISEPEPGPMGATQYF. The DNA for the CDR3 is TGTGCCATCAGTGAGCCAGAACCGGGCCCTATGGGAGCGACCCAGTACTTC.